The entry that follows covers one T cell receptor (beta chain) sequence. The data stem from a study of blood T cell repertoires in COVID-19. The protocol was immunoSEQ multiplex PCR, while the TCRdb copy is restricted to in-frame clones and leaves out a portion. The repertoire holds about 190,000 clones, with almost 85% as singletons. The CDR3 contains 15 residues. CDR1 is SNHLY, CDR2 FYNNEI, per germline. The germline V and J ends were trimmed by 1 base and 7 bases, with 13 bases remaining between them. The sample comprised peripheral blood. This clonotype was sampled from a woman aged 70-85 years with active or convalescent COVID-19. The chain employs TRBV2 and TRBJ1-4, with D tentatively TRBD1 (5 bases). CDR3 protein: CASSEGGRGFEKLFF. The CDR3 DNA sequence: TGTGCCAGCAGTGAAGGGGGTAGGGGATTTGAAAAACTGTTTTTT.